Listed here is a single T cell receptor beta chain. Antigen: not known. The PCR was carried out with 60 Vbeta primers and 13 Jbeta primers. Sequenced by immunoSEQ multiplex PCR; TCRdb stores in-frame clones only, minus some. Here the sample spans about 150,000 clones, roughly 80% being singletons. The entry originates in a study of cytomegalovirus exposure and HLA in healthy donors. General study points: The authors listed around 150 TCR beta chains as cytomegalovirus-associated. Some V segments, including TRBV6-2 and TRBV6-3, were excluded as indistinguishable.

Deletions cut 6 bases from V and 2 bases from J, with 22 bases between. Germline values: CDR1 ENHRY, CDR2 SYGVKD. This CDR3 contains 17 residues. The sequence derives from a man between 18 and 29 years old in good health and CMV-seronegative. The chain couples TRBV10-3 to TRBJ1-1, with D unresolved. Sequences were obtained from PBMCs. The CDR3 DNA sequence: TGTGCCATCAGGGACCCCTTCTTTGAAGGACTAAACACTGAAGCTTTCTTT. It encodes CAIRDPFFEGLNTEAFF.